These 4 T cell receptor beta chains were sequenced from one sample in a study of blood T cell repertoires in COVID-19. Measured with immunoSEQ multiplex PCR; TCRdb has only the in-frame clones, and not every one. The sample contains about 80,000 clones, 82% of which appear only once. Sequences were obtained from peripheral blood. These receptors were taken from a man aged 80 or over with acute or convalescent COVID-19.

V is TRBV12-3 or TRBV12-4 and J is TRBJ1-2; D may be TRBD1 (6 bases). V gave up 5 bases and J gave up 6 bases, with 13 bases separating them. The CDR3 has 13 amino acids. CDR3 residues: CASSPTGTNGYTF. CDR3 nucleotides: TGTGCCAGCAGTCCCACCGGGACAAATGGCTACACCTTC.

The CDR3 nucleotides read TGCGCCAGCAGCTCAAATTTCGGACAGGGCTCTGGCTACACCTTC. Its protein is CASSSNFGQGSGYTF. The chain carries TRBV5-1 and TRBJ1-2; 8 bases fit TRBD1. Germline trimming cut 3 bases from V and 7 bases from J; bases unmatched to any gene: 11. The germline V gene has CDR1 SGHRS and CDR2 YFSETQ. This CDR3 comprises 15 residues. Variable domain in full (rest from reference TRBV5-1 and TRBJ1-2): KAGVTQTPRYLIKTRGQQVTLSCSPISGHRSVSWYQQTPGQGLQFLFEYFSETQRNKGNFPGRFSGRQFSNSRSEMNVSTLELGDSALYLCASSSNFGQGSGYTFGSGTRLTVV.

This chain connects TRBV19 to TRBJ1-1; 7 positions match TRBD1. Germline lookup yields CDR1 LNHDA and CDR2 SQIVND (reference sequence). This CDR3 is built from 13 residues. V gave up 6 bases and J gave up 8 bases; unmatched junction bases: 9. Written as DNA, the CDR3 is TGTGCCAGTAGCTCACAACAGGGGTCGGAAGCTTTCTTT. It is translated as CASSSQQGSEAFF.

This clone was found once. The V gene is TRBV27, the J gene TRBJ2-7; TRBD1 might be the D (5 bases). Per germline, CDR1 MNHEY and CDR2 SMNVEV (reference sequence). V was shortened by 2 bases and J by 2 bases, with 13 bases between the two germline ends. This CDR3 region has 15 residues. CDR3 nucleotides: TGTGCCAGCAGTTTAGTGCCCGCAGGGACCTACGAGCAGTACTTC. Protein product: CASSLVPAGTYEQYF.